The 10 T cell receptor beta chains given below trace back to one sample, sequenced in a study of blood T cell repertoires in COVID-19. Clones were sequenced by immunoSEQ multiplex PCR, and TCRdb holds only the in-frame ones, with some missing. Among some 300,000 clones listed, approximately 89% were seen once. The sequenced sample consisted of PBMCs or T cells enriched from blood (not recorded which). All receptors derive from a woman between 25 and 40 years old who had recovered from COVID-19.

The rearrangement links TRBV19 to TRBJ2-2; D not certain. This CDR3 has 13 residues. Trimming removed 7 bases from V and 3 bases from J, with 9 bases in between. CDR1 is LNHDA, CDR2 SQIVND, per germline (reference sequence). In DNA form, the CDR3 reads TGTGCCAGTATCCGCGAGGACACCGGGGAGCTGTTTTTT. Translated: CASIREDTGELFF.

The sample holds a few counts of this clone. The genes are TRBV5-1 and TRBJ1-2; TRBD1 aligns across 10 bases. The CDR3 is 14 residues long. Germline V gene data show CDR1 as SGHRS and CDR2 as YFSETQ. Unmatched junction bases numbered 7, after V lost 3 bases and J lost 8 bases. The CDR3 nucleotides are TGCGCCAGCAGCTCCGGGACAGGGGATGGGGGCTACACCTTC. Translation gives CASSSGTGDGGYTF.

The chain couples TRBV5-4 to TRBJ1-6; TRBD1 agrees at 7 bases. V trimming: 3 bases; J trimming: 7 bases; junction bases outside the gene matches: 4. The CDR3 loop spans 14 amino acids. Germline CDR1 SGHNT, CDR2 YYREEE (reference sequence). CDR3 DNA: TGTGCCAGCAGCTCAGGGACAGACAATTCACCCCTCCACTTT. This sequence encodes CASSSGTDNSPLHF.

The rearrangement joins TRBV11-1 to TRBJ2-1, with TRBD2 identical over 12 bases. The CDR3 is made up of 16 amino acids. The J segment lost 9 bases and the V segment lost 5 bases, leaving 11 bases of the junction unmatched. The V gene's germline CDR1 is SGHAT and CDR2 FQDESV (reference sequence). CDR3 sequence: CASSRSGTSGSSEQFF. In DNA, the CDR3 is TGTGCCAGCAGCCGTTCCGGGACTAGCGGGTCTTCTGAGCAGTTCTTC.

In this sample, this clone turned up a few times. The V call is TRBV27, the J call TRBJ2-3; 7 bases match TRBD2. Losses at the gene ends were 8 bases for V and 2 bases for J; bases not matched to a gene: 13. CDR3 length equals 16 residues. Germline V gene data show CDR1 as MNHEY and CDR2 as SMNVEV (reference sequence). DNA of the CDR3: TGTGCCAGCGGGGGGGGTTCGGCGGGGACCACAGATACGCAGTATTTT. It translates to CASGGGSAGTTDTQYF.

The DNA for the CDR3 is TGTGCCAGCTCCTTAGCGGCCCAAGAGACCCAGTACTTC. Protein: CASSLAAQETQYF. The chain couples TRBV7-2 to TRBJ2-5; possibly TRBD2 for D (6 bases). CDR1 is SGHTA, CDR2 FQGNSA, per germline. The CDR3 consists of 13 residues. V gave up 8 bases and J gave up 1 base, with 11 bases separating them.

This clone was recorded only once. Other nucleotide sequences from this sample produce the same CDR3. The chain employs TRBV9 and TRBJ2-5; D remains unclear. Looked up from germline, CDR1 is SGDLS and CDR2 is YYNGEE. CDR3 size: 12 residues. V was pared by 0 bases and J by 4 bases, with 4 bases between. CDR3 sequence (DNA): TGTGCCAGCAGCGTAGGAGGAGAGACCCAGTACTTC. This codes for CASSVGGETQYF.

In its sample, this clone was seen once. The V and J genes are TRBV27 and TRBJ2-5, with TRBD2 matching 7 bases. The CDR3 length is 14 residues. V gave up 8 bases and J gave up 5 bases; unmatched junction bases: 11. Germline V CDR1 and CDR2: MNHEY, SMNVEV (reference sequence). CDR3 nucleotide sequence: TGTGCCAGCTCCTCCCTGGGAGGGTTGGAGACCCAGTACTTC. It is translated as CASSSLGGLETQYF.

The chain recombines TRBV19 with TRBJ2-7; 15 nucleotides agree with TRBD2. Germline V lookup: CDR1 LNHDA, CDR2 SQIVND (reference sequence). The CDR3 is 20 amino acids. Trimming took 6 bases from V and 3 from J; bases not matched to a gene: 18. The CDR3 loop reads CASSPNPGLAGGVGDYEQYF. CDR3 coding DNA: TGTGCCAGTAGCCCCAATCCGGGACTAGCGGGAGGCGTGGGGGACTACGAGCAGTACTTC.

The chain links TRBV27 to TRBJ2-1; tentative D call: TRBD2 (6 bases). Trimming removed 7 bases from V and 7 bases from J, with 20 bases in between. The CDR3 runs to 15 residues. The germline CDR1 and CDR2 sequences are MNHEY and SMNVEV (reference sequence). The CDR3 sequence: CASNTRDGGLNEQFF. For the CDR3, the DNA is TGTGCCAGCAATACCAGGGACGGGGGTCTGAATGAGCAGTTCTTC.